One sample yielded the 10 T cell receptor beta chains listed below, sequenced in a study of blood T cells in healthy people across ages. Combining a sample-barcoded 5' primer with a J-beta primer mix, a second PCR ran for about 6 to 11 cycles. TCRdb re-analysed the 5' RACE reads in MiXCR, keeping a single row per CDR3 protein. The sample includes 700,000 to 1,000,000 distinct CDR3 sequences, around 42% of them seen just once. The specimen was blood. These receptors were collected from a man in his 60s in good health.

This clonotype was detected only a few times. The chain couples TRBV12-3 or TRBV12-4 to TRBJ2-4; D remains unclear. The V and J ends lost 5 bases and 0 bases respectively, with 11 bases between them. The CDR3 runs 15 residues. The CDR3 DNA is TGTGCCAGCAGTCTCCTCTTGGGAGCCAAAAACATTCAGTACTTC. Protein: CASSLLLGAKNIQYF.

The chain is built from TRBV4-3 and TRBJ1-5; possible D gene TRBD1, 5 bases. CDR1 LGHNA and CDR2 YSLEER come from the germline V gene. V was clipped by 1 base and J by 5 bases, with 12 bases between them. The CDR3 runs to 15 residues. The CDR3 loop is CASSQAGREYQPQHF. The CDR3 nucleotides read TGCGCCAGCAGCCAAGCGGGCAGGGAATATCAGCCCCAGCATTTT.

Comment on this clonotype: One end of the junction varies from germline; a read error may be responsible. V usage is TRBV5-1 and J usage is TRBJ2-5, with 7 bases aligning to TRBD1. TRBJ2-7 explains the end of the DNA better; the J call may be wrong. The germline V gene encodes CDR1 SGHRS and CDR2 YFSETQ. The CDR3 spans 16 residues. The CDR3 here is CVSSLVSGTASYEQYF. DNA of the CDR3: TGCGTCAGCAGCTTGGTTTCCGGGACAGCATCCTACGAGCAGTACTTC.

The chain has TRBV28 and TRBJ2-6; no reliable D call. The CDR3 is made up of 17 amino acids. The ends were cut back, 3 bases at V and 0 bases at J, with 12 bases in the middle. Germline V gene data show CDR1 as MDHEN and CDR2 as SYDVKM. DNA for the CDR3: TGTGCCAGCAGTTTCCCCAACCAGCGCTCTGGGGCCAACGTCCTGACTTTC. Translation: CASSFPNQRSGANVLTF.

This clonotype was observed at least ten times. This chain joins TRBV5-1 and TRBJ2-1; 8 nucleotides match TRBD2. Trimming at V came to 0 bases and at J to 6 bases, leaving 2 bases not matched to a gene. This CDR3 region has 14 residues. The V gene's germline CDR1 is SGHRS and CDR2 YFSETQ. The CDR3 bases are TGCGCCAGCAGCTTGGTTCGGGGGGGCAATGAGCAGTTCTTC. Translating gives CASSLVRGGNEQFF.

This CDR3 reads CASSLYTGGANYGYTF. The CDR3 region has the DNA TGTGCCAGCAGCTTATACACGGGGGGAGCTAACTATGGCTACACCTTC. J is TRBJ1-2 and V is TRBV7-6; possible D gene TRBD1, 5 bases. Trimming left V 2 bases short and J 0 bases short, with 13 bases between. The CDR3 is 16 residues long. Germline lookup yields CDR1 SGHVS and CDR2 FNYEAQ.

The genes are TRBV5-8 and TRBJ2-6, with D uncertain. This CDR3 comprises 17 residues. V was pared by 1 base and J by 0 bases, with 11 bases between. Per germline, CDR1 SGHTS and CDR2 YDEGEE. CDR3 sequence (DNA): TGTGCCAGCAGCTTGAAATCCTTGCGCTCTGGGGCCAACGTCCTGACTTTC. It codes for CASSLKSLRSGANVLTF.

This chain joins TRBV29-1 and TRBJ2-1; 7 nucleotides align to TRBD2. The V and J ends lost 4 bases and 0 bases, in that order; junction bases with no gene match: 0. Germline V CDR1 and CDR2: SQVTM, ANQGSEA. The CDR3 sequence is 13 residues long. For the CDR3, the DNA is TGCAGCGTTGGGGGGGGCTCCTACAATGAGCAGTTCTTC. Translated: CSVGGGSYNEQFF.

This clonotype was seen more than once but under ten times. The V gene is TRBV20-1, the J gene TRBJ2-1, with D perhaps assigned TRBD1 or TRBD2 (6 bases each). This CDR3 region has 12 residues. Germline CDR1 is DFQATT and CDR2 is SNEGSKA (reference sequence). Trimming stripped 3 bases from V and 10 bases from J, with 13 bases between. Here the CDR3 DNA reads TGCAGTGCTAGTCAAGGGGGGTGGGAGCAGTTCTTC. It translates to CSASQGGWEQFF.

This clonotype has just a few counts. The chain combines TRBV12-5 with TRBJ1-1; a weak D match, TRBD1 (5 bases). Germline V gene lookup returns CDR1 LGHNT and CDR2 FRNRAP. The CDR3 loop spans 12 amino acids. The CDR3 coding sequence is TGTGTACGAGACCGAGGGGTTATTGAAGCTTTCTTT. Its translation is CVRDRGVIEAFF.